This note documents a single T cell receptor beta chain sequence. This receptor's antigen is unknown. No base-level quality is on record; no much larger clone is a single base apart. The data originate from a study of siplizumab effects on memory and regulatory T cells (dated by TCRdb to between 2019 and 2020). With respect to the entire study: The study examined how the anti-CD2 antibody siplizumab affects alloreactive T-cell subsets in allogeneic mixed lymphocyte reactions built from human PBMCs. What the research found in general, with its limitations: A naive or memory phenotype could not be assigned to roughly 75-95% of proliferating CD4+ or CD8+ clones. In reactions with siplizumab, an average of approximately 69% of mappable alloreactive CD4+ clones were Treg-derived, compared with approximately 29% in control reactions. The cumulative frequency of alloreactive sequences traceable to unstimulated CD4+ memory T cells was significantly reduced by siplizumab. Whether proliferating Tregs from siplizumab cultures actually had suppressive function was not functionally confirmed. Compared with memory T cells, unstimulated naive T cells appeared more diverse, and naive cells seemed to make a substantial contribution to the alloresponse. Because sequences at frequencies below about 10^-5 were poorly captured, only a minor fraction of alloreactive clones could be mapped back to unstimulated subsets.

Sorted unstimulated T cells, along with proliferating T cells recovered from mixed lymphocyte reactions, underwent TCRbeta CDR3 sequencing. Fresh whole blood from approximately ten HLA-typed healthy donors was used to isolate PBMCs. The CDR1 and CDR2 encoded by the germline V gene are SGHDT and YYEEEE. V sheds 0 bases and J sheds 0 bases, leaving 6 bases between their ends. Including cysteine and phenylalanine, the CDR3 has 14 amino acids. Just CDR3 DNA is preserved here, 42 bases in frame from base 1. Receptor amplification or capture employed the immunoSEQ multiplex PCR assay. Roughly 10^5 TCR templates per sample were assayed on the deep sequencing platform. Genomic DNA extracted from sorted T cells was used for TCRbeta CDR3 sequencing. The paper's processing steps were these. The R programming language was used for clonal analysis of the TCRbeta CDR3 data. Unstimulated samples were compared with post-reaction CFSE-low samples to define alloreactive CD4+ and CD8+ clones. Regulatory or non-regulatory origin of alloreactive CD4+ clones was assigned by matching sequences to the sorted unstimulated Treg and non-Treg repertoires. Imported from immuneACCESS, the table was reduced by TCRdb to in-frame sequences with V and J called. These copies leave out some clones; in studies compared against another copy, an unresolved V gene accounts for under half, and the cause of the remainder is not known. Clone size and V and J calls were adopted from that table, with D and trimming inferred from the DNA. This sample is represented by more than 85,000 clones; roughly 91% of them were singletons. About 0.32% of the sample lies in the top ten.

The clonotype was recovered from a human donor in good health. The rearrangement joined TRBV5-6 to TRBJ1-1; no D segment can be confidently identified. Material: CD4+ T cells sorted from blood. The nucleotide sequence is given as TGTGCCAGCAGCTTGGACCTCATGAACACTGAAGCTTTCTTT. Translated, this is CASSLDLMNTEAFF.